Sequencing of this T cell receptor (beta chain) was carried out in a study of shared clonotypes between healthy human individuals. The study's findings and limits: Shared clonotypes: 4.5% to 5% naive CD4, roughly 3.5% naive CD8, about 2.2% memory CD4, more than 0.3% memory CD8. Enrolling few donors narrowed the genetic and exposure-history diversity that was represented. Across subsets, estimated richness was generally greater for naive than for memory populations.

Sorted-subset replicate PCR reactions were performed with approximately 0.2 ug DNA, corresponding to 30,000 to 35,000 T cell genomes. Some clones are missing from TCRdb's copy, which holds only in-frame ones; the method was immunoSEQ multiplex PCR. The profile covers 2 million to 2.5 million clones, with nearly 97% appearing a single time and roughly 0.13% taken by the ten largest. Germline CDR1 is SQVTM and CDR2 is ANQGSEA. The V gene lost 4 bases and the J gene lost 2 bases, with 8 bases spanning the gap. The CDR3 length is 12 residues. Notes on this clone: Its target is not known. Other DNA sequences in this specimen translate into the identical CDR3.

The sequence derives from a man younger than 35 in good health. The sequenced material came from naive CD4+ T cells sorted from blood. As to subset: CD45RA+ positively selected. The chain joins TRBV29-1 to TRBJ1-1; D is undetermined. CDR3 in DNA: TGCAGCGTTGGGCGGGGAAACACTGAAGCTTTCTTT. As protein: CSVGRGNTEAFF. Using reference TRBV29-1 and TRBJ1-1 for the parts outside the CDR3, the full variable domain is SAVISQKPSRDICQRGTSLTIQCQVDSQVTMMFWYRQQPGQSLTLIATANQGSEATYESGFVIDKFPISRPNLTFSTLTVSNMSPEDSSIYLCSVGRGNTEAFFGQGTRLTVV.